A selection of T cell receptor beta chains follows, all from one sample in a study of CD8 T cells in Susac syndrome. TCRdb re-analysed the immunoSEQ multiplex PCR reads in MiXCR, keeping a single row per CDR3 protein. Of hundreds of thousands of distinct CDR3 sequences listed, 85% to 95% are singletons. Sequenced material: CD4+ T cells from PBMCs. These receptors were taken from a human donor with multiple sclerosis. The CDR3 runs from the conserved cysteine through the conserved F or W. D genes are given only for firm matches. Some rows have no size entry. The others give once, few or many, or a class for an expanded clone.

d_call: TRBD1
j_call: TRBJ2-5
v_call: TRBV9
clone_size: NA
cdr3_aa: CASSAGQPQETQYF
cdr3_nt: TGTGCCAGCAGCGCGGGACAGCCCCAAGAGACCCAGTACTTC

d_call: NA
j_call: TRBJ2-6
v_call: TRBV30
clone_size: NA
cdr3_aa: CAWTLGGTGANVLTF
cdr3_nt: TGTGCCTGGACCCTCGGGGGTACTGGGGCCAACGTCCTGACTTTC

d_call: NA
j_call: TRBJ2-1
v_call: TRBV30
clone_size: NA
cdr3_aa: CAWSPRRDPPGDEQFF
cdr3_nt: TGTGCCTGGAGTCCTCGGCGGGATCCCCCGGGGGATGAGCAGTTCTTC

d_call: NA
j_call: TRBJ1-5
v_call: TRBV9
clone_size: once
cdr3_aa: CASSVSTSNQPQHF
cdr3_nt: TGTGCCAGCAGCGTATCCACTAGCAATCAGCCCCAGCATTTT

d_call: NA
j_call: TRBJ2-3
v_call: TRBV30
clone_size: NA
cdr3_aa: CAWSAQEVDTQYF
cdr3_nt: TGTGCCTGGAGTGCTCAAGAGGTGGATACGCAGTATTTT

d_call: NA
j_call: TRBJ1-2
v_call: TRBV5-1
clone_size: NA
cdr3_aa: CASSLKRDYGYTF
cdr3_nt: TGCGCCAGCAGCTTGAAACGGGACTATGGCTACACCTTC

d_call: NA
j_call: TRBJ2-5
v_call: TRBV3-1
clone_size: NA
cdr3_aa: CASSQVDGETQYF
cdr3_nt: TGTGCCAGTAGCCAAGTAGATGGAGAGACCCAGTACTTC

d_call: NA
j_call: TRBJ1-2
v_call: TRBV30
clone_size: NA
cdr3_aa: CAWSVLSWSNYGYTF
cdr3_nt: TGTGCCTGGAGTGTACTCTCTTGGTCTAACTATGGCTACACCTTC

d_call: TRBD2
j_call: TRBJ2-1
v_call: TRBV5-6
clone_size: NA
cdr3_aa: CASIGLAGGGYNEQFF
cdr3_nt: TGTGCCAGCATCGGACTAGCGGGGGGAGGGTACAATGAGCAGTTCTTC

d_call: NA
j_call: TRBJ1-1
v_call: TRBV20-1
clone_size: NA
cdr3_aa: CSAIRGEGTEAFF
cdr3_nt: TGCAGTGCTATTCGTGGGGAGGGAACTGAAGCTTTCTTT

d_call: NA
j_call: TRBJ1-1
v_call: TRBV23-1
clone_size: NA
cdr3_aa: CASSQSLPGANTEAFF
cdr3_nt: TGCGCCAGCAGTCAGTCACTCCCCGGGGCGAACACTGAAGCTTTCTTT

d_call: NA
j_call: TRBJ2-1
v_call: TRBV5-1
clone_size: NA
cdr3_aa: CASSLAPEASYNEQFF
cdr3_nt: TGCGCCAGCAGCTTGGCCCCCGAAGCCTCCTACAATGAGCAGTTCTTC

d_call: NA
j_call: TRBJ2-4
v_call: TRBV3-1
clone_size: NA
cdr3_aa: CASSHYSGAKNIQYF
cdr3_nt: TGTGCCAGCAGCCATTATAGCGGCGCCAAAAACATTCAGTACTTC

d_call: NA
j_call: TRBJ2-1
v_call: TRBV6-5
clone_size: NA
cdr3_aa: CASSYSLAPRAEQFF
cdr3_nt: TGTGCCAGCAGTTACAGTCTTGCGCCGCGCGCTGAGCAGTTCTTC

d_call: NA
j_call: TRBJ2-6
v_call: TRBV11-2
clone_size: NA
cdr3_aa: CASSLSFLSGANVLTF
cdr3_nt: TGTGCCAGCAGCCTCTCCTTTCTCTCTGGGGCCAACGTCCTGACTTTC

d_call: TRBD1
j_call: TRBJ2-5
v_call: TRBV5-1
clone_size: NA
cdr3_aa: CASSYGQGWTQYF
cdr3_nt: TGCGCCAGCAGCTACGGACAGGGTTGGACCCAGTACTTC

d_call: TRBD1
j_call: TRBJ1-5
v_call: TRBV7-2
clone_size: NA
cdr3_aa: CASSQNRGSNQPQHF
cdr3_nt: TGTGCCAGCAGCCAGAACAGGGGAAGCAATCAGCCCCAGCATTTT

d_call: NA
j_call: TRBJ2-5
v_call: TRBV10-3
clone_size: NA
cdr3_aa: CAISPEAPETQYF
cdr3_nt: TGTGCCATCAGCCCAGAAGCACCAGAGACCCAGTACTTC

d_call: NA
j_call: TRBJ2-3
v_call: TRBV30
clone_size: NA
cdr3_aa: CAWSEGARGPADTQYF
cdr3_nt: TGTGCCTGGAGTGAAGGAGCGAGGGGCCCCGCAGATACGCAGTATTTT

d_call: NA
j_call: TRBJ1-1
v_call: TRBV12-3/TRBV12-4
clone_size: NA
cdr3_aa: CASILGQGHTEAFF
cdr3_nt: TGTGCCAGCATCTTGGGCCAGGGGCACACTGAAGCTTTCTTT

d_call: NA
j_call: TRBJ2-4
v_call: TRBV3-1
clone_size: NA
cdr3_aa: CASSQVPSTQNIQYF
cdr3_nt: TGTGCCAGCAGCCAAGTTCCCTCCACCCAAAACATTCAGTACTTC

d_call: TRBD1
j_call: TRBJ2-6
v_call: TRBV30
clone_size: NA
cdr3_aa: CAWSRDRTSGANVLTF
cdr3_nt: TGTGCCTGGAGTCGGGACAGAACCTCTGGGGCCAACGTCCTGACTTTC

d_call: NA
j_call: TRBJ1-6
v_call: TRBV30
clone_size: NA
cdr3_aa: CAWSVRDQSPLHF
cdr3_nt: TGTGCCTGGAGTGTCAGGGATCAATCACCCCTCCACTTT

d_call: NA
j_call: TRBJ2-7
v_call: TRBV6-1
clone_size: NA
cdr3_aa: CASSEVGEQYF
cdr3_nt: TGTGCCAGCAGTGAAGTAGGAGAGCAGTACTTC

d_call: NA
j_call: TRBJ1-1
v_call: TRBV3-1
clone_size: NA
cdr3_aa: CASSQDQGLVNTEAFF
cdr3_nt: TGTGCCAGCAGCCAAGATCAGGGGTTGGTGAACACTGAAGCTTTCTTT

d_call: TRBD2
j_call: TRBJ2-1
v_call: TRBV11-1
clone_size: NA
cdr3_aa: CASRLLAGVNEQFF
cdr3_nt: TGTGCCAGCAGACTACTAGCGGGGGTAAATGAGCAGTTCTTC

d_call: NA
j_call: TRBJ1-1
v_call: TRBV20-1
clone_size: NA
cdr3_aa: CSAPKDSPYTEAFF
cdr3_nt: TGCAGTGCGCCGAAGGACAGCCCATACACTGAAGCTTTCTTT

d_call: NA
j_call: TRBJ2-5
v_call: TRBV30
clone_size: NA
cdr3_aa: CAWSARGGETQYF
cdr3_nt: TGTGCCTGGAGCGCTAGGGGGGGAGAGACCCAGTACTTC

d_call: NA
j_call: TRBJ1-1
v_call: TRBV9
clone_size: NA
cdr3_aa: CASSATGLEAFF
cdr3_nt: TGTGCCAGCAGCGCGACAGGCCTTGAAGCTTTCTTT